What follows are 19 T cell receptor beta chains derived from one specimen sequenced in a study of early T cells in non-severe SARS-CoV-2 infection. TCRdb processed the 5' RACE reads anew with MiXCR; each CDR3 protein has one entry. The sample lists 45,000 to 65,000 distinct CDR3 sequences; roughly 9.2% were seen once. Material for sequencing was whole blood. All receptors derive from an adult who was a healthcare worker with PCR-confirmed SARS-CoV-2 infection or an uninfected control (not recorded which).

This clonotype turned up a few times. The V gene is TRBV27, the J gene TRBJ2-7; unclear D gene. Germline values: CDR1 MNHEY, CDR2 SMNVEV (reference sequence). Trimming took off 5 bases at V and 2 bases at J, with 16 bases between the two ends. The CDR3 contains 15 residues. The chain's CDR3 is CASSQNAAAPYEQYF. The CDR3 DNA reads as TGTGCCAGCAGTCAAAATGCGGCGGCTCCCTACGAGCAGTACTTC.

This clonotype was seen many times. The chain recombines TRBV7-2 with TRBJ2-5; 13 bases map to TRBD2. The length of the CDR3 is 16 residues. Losses at the gene ends were 3 bases for V and 3 bases for J; bases not matched to a gene: 4. Germline V gives CDR1 SGHTA, CDR2 FQGNSA. As DNA, the CDR3 is TGTGCCAGCAGCTTCACCGGGACTAGCGGGAAAGAGACCCAGTACTTC. Protein: CASSFTGTSGKETQYF.

This clonotype was observed at least ten times. This sequence joins TRBV2 and TRBJ2-2; D possibly corresponds to TRBD2 (6 bases). Germline CDR1 and CDR2: SNHLY and FYNNEI. Trimming stripped 8 bases from V and 0 bases from J, with 13 bases between. The CDR3 covers 15 residues. The CDR3 bases are TGTGCCAGCGTGGAAGGCGGGGCGAACACCGGGGAGCTGTTTTTT. This sequence encodes CASVEGGANTGELFF.

In this sample, this clonotype turned up a few times. The J gene is TRBJ2-7, the V gene TRBV15; 8 bases are a match to TRBD1. J gave up 4 bases and V 7 bases, and 9 bases lay outside the gene matches. The CDR3 loop spans 14 amino acids. CDR1 and CDR2 (germline): LNHNV, YYDKDF (reference sequence). The CDR3 nucleotides read TGTGCCACCACCCGAGACAGGGGAAGGTACGAGCAGTACTTC. Its translation: CATTRDRGRYEQYF.

The genes are TRBV6-1 and TRBJ1-2; D is uncertain. CDR1 MNHNS and CDR2 SASEGT come from the germline V gene. This CDR3 is built from 14 residues. V shed 1 base and J shed 4 bases, with 10 bases lying between them. In nucleotides, the CDR3 is TGTGCCAGCAGTGAAGGAACAGCTCTCTATGGCTACACCTTC. Translated, it gives CASSEGTALYGYTF.

This clonotype was counted at least ten times. The chain has TRBV4-3 and TRBJ2-3; 7 bases map to TRBD2. The CDR3 covers 15 residues. V shed 0 bases and J 4 bases; nucleotides not matched to a gene: 4. Germline assignment: CDR1 LGHNA and CDR2 YSLEER. This CDR3 reads CASSQDGGVSDTQYF. The CDR3, as DNA: TGCGCCAGCAGCCAAGATGGGGGGGTTTCAGATACGCAGTATTTT.

V usage is TRBV7-3 and J usage is TRBJ2-3; maybe TRBD2 (6 bases). The CDR3 consists of 15 residues. CDR1 and CDR2 (germline): SGHTA, FQGTGA. V lost 4 bases, J lost 5 bases, and 16 bases lay in between. For the CDR3, the DNA is TGTGCCAGCAGCTCTCAGGGCGGGGATGTAGATACGCAGTATTTT. This codes for CASSSQGGDVDTQYF.

V gene TRBV5-1 combines with J gene TRBJ2-3; weak D call: TRBD2 (5 bases). The germline CDR1 and CDR2 sequences are SGHRS and YFSETQ. V lost 0 bases and J lost 0, with 8 bases in between. The CDR3 is 15 residues long. The CDR3 DNA reads TGCGCCAGCAGCTTGGTACAGCGGAGCACAGATACGCAGTATTTT. This sequence encodes CASSLVQRSTDTQYF.

This clonotype appeared many times. This CDR3 reads CASSLRFRDRALNTEAFF. The DNA of the CDR3 is TGTGCCAGCAGCTTAAGGTTCCGGGACAGGGCTTTGAACACTGAAGCTTTCTTT. V gene TRBV7-8 combines with J gene TRBJ1-1, with 9 bases that match TRBD1. Germline assignment: CDR1 SGHVS and CDR2 FQNEAQ. The ends lost 2 bases at V and 0 bases at J; junction bases unmatched: 10. The CDR3 extends over 18 amino acids.

This chain connects TRBV4-1 to TRBJ1-6; 7 bases agree with TRBD1. CDR1 is MGHRA and CDR2 is YSYEKL in the germline V gene. With V trimmed by 0 bases and J by 10 bases, 6 bases remained unmatched. The CDR3 is 15 residues long. The CDR3, as DNA: TGCGCCAGCAGCCAAGAGGAAGGGGACAGATCACCCCTCCACTTT. Residues: CASSQEEGDRSPLHF.

This clonotype was counted ten times or more. CDR3 bases: TGCGCCAGCAGCTTGGCCGGGACCTCTTCCTACAATGAGCAGTTCTTC. It encodes CASSLAGTSSYNEQFF. The chain uses TRBV5-1 and TRBJ2-1, with D possibly called TRBD1 or TRBD2 (5 bases each). The germline V gene has CDR1 SGHRS and CDR2 YFSETQ. V was clipped by 0 bases and J by 1 base, with 11 bases between them. This CDR3 comprises 16 residues.

This clonotype was found many times. The CDR3, as DNA: TGTGCCAGCAGGGGACTAGCGGATACCTACGAGCAGTACTTC. Its translation is CASRGLADTYEQYF. The V gene is TRBV2, the J gene TRBJ2-7; 11 positions match TRBD2. This CDR3 is built from 14 residues. V shed 6 bases and J 2 bases; nucleotides not matched to a gene: 3. From germline, CDR1 is SNHLY and CDR2 FYNNEI.

This clonotype was found many times. This chain uses TRBV29-1 with TRBJ2-3; weak D call: TRBD1 (5 bases). The V end was cut by 7 bases, the J end by 2 bases, with 19 bases between. Germline assignment: CDR1 SQVTM and CDR2 ANQGSEA. The length of the CDR3 is 15 residues. DNA of the CDR3: TGCAGCGGGAGCCAGACAGCCGGATACACAGATACGCAGTATTTT. It translates to CSGSQTAGYTDTQYF.

This clonotype has just one count. A read error may be the cause here, since a much bigger clone is one base away. The V call is TRBV20-1, the J call TRBJ2-7; D call uncertain. Germline CDR1 DFQATT, CDR2 SNEGSKA (reference sequence). This CDR3 region has 12 residues. In DNA, the CDR3 is TGCGGTGCTAGGCACGAGAACTACGAGCAGTACTTC. Translated, it gives CGARHENYEQYF.

This clonotype was recorded at least ten times. The V call is TRBV20-1, the J call TRBJ1-2, with 7 bases identical to TRBD1. V shed 0 bases and J 5 bases; nucleotides not matched to a gene: 9. The CDR3 has 15 residues. Germline CDR1 DFQATT, CDR2 SNEGSKA (reference sequence). CDR3 protein: CSARDVQGVVYGYTF. In nucleotides, the CDR3 is TGCAGTGCTAGAGATGTCCAGGGGGTAGTATATGGCTACACCTTC.

This clonotype has only a few counts. The rearrangement joins TRBV7-9 to TRBJ2-1, with 9 positions matching TRBD2. After removal of 1 base from V and 12 bases from J, the junction contained 7 bases not matched to a gene. Looked up from germline, CDR1 is SEHNR and CDR2 is FQNEAQ (reference sequence). This CDR3 region has 14 residues. CDR3 protein: CASSLGLADQVQFF. CDR3 sequence (DNA): TGTGCCAGCAGCTTAGGACTAGCGGACCAGGTGCAGTTCTTC.

Many counts were recorded for this clonotype. The genes are TRBV4-1 and TRBJ2-1; the match to TRBD2 covers 10 bases. The germline V gene encodes CDR1 MGHRA and CDR2 YSYEKL. The CDR3 length is 15 residues. V lost 2 bases and J lost 3; bases outside the gene matches: 1. The CDR3 region is CASSQLAGDYNEQFF. CDR3 nucleotide sequence: TGCGCCAGCAGCCAACTAGCGGGAGACTACAATGAGCAGTTCTTC.

The genes are TRBV7-2 and TRBJ2-1; TRBD2 matches 7 bases. V lost 3 bases, J lost 5 bases, and 10 bases stayed unmatched. Germline V gene lookup returns CDR1 SGHTA and CDR2 FQGNSA. The CDR3 has 16 amino acids. In DNA form, the CDR3 reads TGTGCCAGCAGCTTGTTGTGGCGGGAGTCAGACAATGAGCAGTTCTTC. This encodes CASSLLWRESDNEQFF.

This clonotype appeared many times. The chain combines TRBV4-3 with TRBJ1-1, with no clear D. Trimming took off 4 bases at V and 5 bases at J, with 17 bases between the two ends. Germline V gene lookup returns CDR1 LGHNA and CDR2 YSLEER. The CDR3 length is 15 residues. The CDR3 loop is CASSPQVGESTEAFF. The CDR3 DNA reads TGCGCCAGCAGCCCCCAAGTGGGCGAGAGTACTGAAGCTTTCTTT.